Each of the 26 T cell receptor beta chains below was sequenced from the same sample in a study of T cells in Graves' hyperthyroidism and ophthalmopathy. Researchers took RNA transcripts and amplified the TCR beta CDR3 regions from them. The TCR CDR3 first-round RT-PCR relied on the HTBI primer set. TCRdb passed the multiplex PCR reads through MiXCR, listing each CDR3 protein once. This table has about 380,000 distinct CDR3 sequences, approximately 15% appearing once. The sample taken for sequencing was blood. These receptors all come from a woman aged 55-75 years with Graves' hyperthyroidism.

The gene calls are TRBV18 and TRBJ2-3, with 10 bases matching TRBD2. V trimming: 0 bases; J trimming: 4 bases; junction bases outside the gene matches: 1. CDR3 length equals 15 residues. CDR1 is KGHSH and CDR2 is LQKENI in the germline V gene. The CDR3 DNA is TGTGCCAGCTCACCACCCAGCGGGAGGGCAGATACGCAGTATTTT. Its translation: CASSPPSGRADTQYF.

This chain joins TRBV4-1 and TRBJ2-7, with TRBD1 matching over 7 bases. Germline values: CDR1 MGHRA, CDR2 YSYEKL. This CDR3 comprises 16 residues. J was trimmed by 2 bases and V by 0 bases; bases with no gene match: 7. The CDR3 reads CASSQDDRDRAYEQYF. CDR3 nucleotides: TGCGCCAGCAGCCAAGATGATCGGGACAGAGCCTACGAGCAGTACTTC.

This chain connects TRBV20-1 to TRBJ1-3; D might be TRBD1 (5 bases). V gave up 3 bases and J gave up 4 bases, with 7 bases separating them. The CDR3 is made up of 12 amino acids. Germline V gene sequence: CDR1 DFQATT, CDR2 SNEGSKA (reference sequence). The CDR3 DNA reads TGCAGTGCTAGGAACAGGGGAAACACCATATATTTT. Amino acids: CSARNRGNTIYF.

The CDR3 DNA reads TGCGCCAGCAGCCAAGAGAGGCCTAGCGGGACGTCCTACAATGAGCAGTTCTTC. Translated: CASSQERPSGTSYNEQFF. The chain is built from TRBV4-1 and TRBJ2-1; TRBD2 matches 9 bases. The germline CDR1 and CDR2 sequences are MGHRA and YSYEKL. This CDR3 region has 18 residues. With V trimmed by 0 bases and J by 1 base, 7 bases remained unmatched.

The rearrangement joins TRBV20-1 to TRBJ2-3; either TRBD1 or TRBD2 may fit D (5 bases each). The germline V and J ends were trimmed by 6 bases and 6 bases, with 10 bases remaining between them. The CDR3 extends over 11 amino acids. Germline V gene lookup returns CDR1 DFQATT and CDR2 SNEGSKA (reference sequence). This chain's CDR3 is CSAPWGDTQYF. The CDR3 DNA follows: TGCAGTGCCCCTTGGGGGGATACGCAGTATTTT.

Ten or more counts support this clonotype. CDR3 bases: TGCGCCAGCAGCGGGCAGGGGGCATTTATGGAGCAGTACTTC. It translates to CASSGQGAFMEQYF. The chain has TRBV5-1 and TRBJ2-7; 8 nucleotides match TRBD1. Germline V gene sequence: CDR1 SGHRS, CDR2 YFSETQ. The CDR3 is 14 residues long. With 4 bases clipped from V and 7 bases from J, the junction kept 10 bases outside the gene matches.

This clonotype was recorded at least ten times. The genes are TRBV7-2 and TRBJ2-7; D is possibly TRBD2 (5 bases). Germline lookup yields CDR1 SGHTA and CDR2 FQGNSA. The CDR3 length is 15 residues. V was pared by 2 bases and J by 4 bases, with 15 bases between. The CDR3, as DNA: TGTGCCAGCAGCTTACCATCAGGACTCTTTTACGAGCAGTACTTC. Translated: CASSLPSGLFYEQYF.

This clonotype was observed many times. The chain is built from TRBV7-9 and TRBJ2-1, with a weak D call TRBD1 (5 bases). Deletions cut 5 bases from V and 6 bases from J, with 29 bases between. Looked up from germline, CDR1 is SEHNR and CDR2 is FQNEAQ (reference sequence). The length of the CDR3 is 19 residues. Written as DNA, the CDR3 is TGTGCCAGCAGCCGACCCCGCACAGGAATAGTCATGGTACGCAATGAGCAGTTCTTC. Translation: CASSRPRTGIVMVRNEQFF.

In this sample, this clonotype turned up a few times. The genes are TRBV4-1 and TRBJ1-4, with 8 bases matching TRBD1. Germline V lookup: CDR1 MGHRA, CDR2 YSYEKL. J lost 11 bases, V lost 0 bases, and 8 bases had no gene match. The CDR3 totals 15 residues. CDR3 in DNA: TGCGCCAGCAGCCAAGATGGGACAGGCGACTGGAAACTGTTTTTT. Translating gives CASSQDGTGDWKLFF.

The chain is built from TRBV6-1 and TRBJ2-3; 8 nucleotides match TRBD1. CDR1 and CDR2 (germline): MNHNS, SASEGT. This CDR3 has 15 amino acids. V lost 7 bases to trimming and J lost 1 base; unmatched junction nucleotides: 7. The DNA for the CDR3 is TGTGCCAGCACACGCCAGACAGGGGGCACAGATACGCAGTATTTT. It translates to CASTRQTGGTDTQYF.

This clonotype was counted many times. The genes are TRBV6-1 and TRBJ2-2; no clear D. Germline V gene sequence: CDR1 MNHNS, CDR2 SASEGT. Trimming removed 1 base from V and 2 bases from J, with 8 bases in between. The length of the CDR3 is 15 residues. CDR3 bases: TGTGCCAGCAGTGAAGGGAACGCTAACACCGGGGAGCTGTTTTTT. It encodes CASSEGNANTGELFF.

The rearrangement links TRBV6-1 to TRBJ2-1; 11 nucleotides agree with TRBD2. CDR1 is MNHNS and CDR2 is SASEGT in the germline V gene. CDR3 length: 15 amino acids. The junction had 11 bases not matched to a gene; V was cut back by 7 bases and J by 9 bases. The DNA for the CDR3 is TGTGCCAGCACCGACACCGGGACTAGCGGAACTGAGCAGTTCTTC. Translated, it gives CASTDTGTSGTEQFF.

The table lists this clonotype with many counts. The V call is TRBV20-1, the J call TRBJ1-5; no definite D call. The CDR3 length is 13 residues. Germline V gives CDR1 DFQATT, CDR2 SNEGSKA (reference sequence). Trimming removed 1 base at V and 4 bases at J, with 8 bases between. This chain's CDR3 is CSARGSANQPQHF. CDR3 nucleotides: TGCAGTGCTAGAGGGTCAGCAAATCAGCCCCAGCATTTT.

There are many counts of this clonotype. V usage is TRBV10-3 and J usage is TRBJ2-5; perhaps TRBD1 as D (5 bases). Germline V gene sequence: CDR1 ENHRY, CDR2 SYGVKD. The CDR3 spans 14 residues. Trimming took off 0 bases at V and 6 bases at J, with 11 bases between the two ends. This CDR3 is CAISESKGLKTQYF. Written as DNA, the CDR3 is TGTGCCATCAGTGAGTCGAAGGGGCTCAAGACCCAGTACTTC.

This clonotype has a handful of counts. The chain couples TRBV5-1 to TRBJ1-2, with 9 bases fitting TRBD1. The germline gives CDR1 SGHRS, CDR2 YFSETQ. After removal of 0 bases from V and 3 bases from J, the junction contained 3 bases not matched to a gene. The CDR3 is 15 residues long. CDR3 bases: TGCGCCAGCAGCTTGGTGGGACAGGGTGACTATGGCTACACCTTC. Residues: CASSLVGQGDYGYTF.

This clonotype was observed at least ten times. V and J are TRBV2 and TRBJ2-5; 9 bases are a match to TRBD2. Looked up from germline, CDR1 is SNHLY and CDR2 is FYNNEI. J lost 4 bases, V lost 6 bases, and 3 bases had no gene match. The CDR3 contains 13 residues. As DNA, the CDR3 is TGTGCCAGCAGGGGCGGGAGGGGAGAGACCCAGTACTTC. It yields the protein CASRGGRGETQYF.

The chain links TRBV12-5 to TRBJ1-3, with D possibly TRBD1 on 6 matching bases. Germline loops: CDR1 LGHNT, CDR2 FRNRAP. Between the trimmed V and J ends, which lost 0 bases and 4 bases, there was a span of 16 bases. This CDR3 contains 17 residues. In DNA, the CDR3 is TGTGCTAGTGGTTTGGTACTTGACAGGCGTTCCGGAAACACCATATATTTT. Its protein product is CASGLVLDRRSGNTIYF.

The chain has TRBV18 and TRBJ1-5, with 9 bases matching TRBD1. Germline lookup yields CDR1 KGHSH and CDR2 LQKENI. The CDR3 has 18 residues. V was pared by 0 bases and J by 5 bases, with 11 bases of the junction left unmatched. The CDR3 region has the DNA TGTGCCAGCTCACCACCGGGAACCGGGACAGGGTCCCATCAGCCCCAGCATTTT. Translation gives CASSPPGTGTGSHQPQHF.

This clonotype showed up many times. The chain couples TRBV3-1 to TRBJ1-4; tentatively, D is TRBD1 (5 bases). Trimming stripped 8 bases from V and 1 base from J, with 11 bases between. CDR1 and CDR2 from the germline V gene are LGHDT and YNNKEL (reference sequence). The CDR3 covers 14 residues. The CDR3 here is CASATGVTNEKLFF. In nucleotides, the CDR3 is TGTGCCAGCGCGACGGGGGTAACTAATGAAAAACTGTTTTTT.

The chain links TRBV19 to TRBJ1-2; D remains unclear. V lost 5 bases to trimming and J lost 8 bases, with 18 bases between them. The CDR3 totals 14 residues. Germline CDR1 is LNHDA and CDR2 is SQIVND (reference sequence). CDR3 nucleotides: TGTGCCAGTAGTTGGAGCACGGCCCCCGGAGGCTACACCTTC. Protein: CASSWSTAPGGYTF. The full variable domain, its missing parts supplied by reference TRBV19 and TRBJ1-2, is DGGITQSPKYLFRKEGQNVTLSCEQNLNHDAMYWYRQDPGQGLRLIYYSQIVNDFQKGDIAEGYSVSREKKESFPLTVTSAQKNPTAFYLCASSWSTAPGGYTFGSGTRLTVV.

This clonotype was counted ten times or more. The CDR3 here is CAWSHRAEAFF. Written as DNA, the CDR3 is TGTGCCTGGAGTCACAGGGCTGAAGCTTTCTTT. The rearrangement links TRBV30 to TRBJ1-1; tentative D call: TRBD1 (6 bases). CDR1 is GTSNPN, CDR2 SVGIG, per germline (reference sequence). There are 11 residues in the CDR3. Between the trimmed V and J ends, which lost 2 bases and 6 bases, there was a span of 7 bases.

This clonotype was counted a few times. This sequence joins TRBV12-3 or TRBV12-4 and TRBJ1-1; 7 nucleotides agree with TRBD1. The CDR3 runs to 16 residues. V lost 7 bases and J lost 0; bases outside the gene matches: 11. CDR3 loop: CASTNGQGVLNTEAFF. CDR3 nucleotide sequence: TGTGCCAGCACCAACGGGCAGGGGGTACTGAACACTGAAGCTTTCTTT.

This clonotype was detected ten times or more. This chain joins TRBV4-2 and TRBJ1-1; D gene unclear. This CDR3 is 13 amino acids long. The germline V and J ends were trimmed by 0 bases and 3 bases, with 5 bases remaining between them. The germline V gene encodes CDR1 LGHNA and CDR2 YNFKEQ. In DNA, the CDR3 is TGTGCCAGCAGCCAAGAAAGGTACACTGAAGCTTTCTTT. It encodes CASSQERYTEAFF.

This clonotype was detected many times. The CDR3 nucleotides are TGTGCCAGCAGCTTGGCCAGGGATGCAGATACGCAGTATTTT. It translates to CASSLARDADTQYF. This chain links TRBV5-6 with TRBJ2-3, with a possible D match to TRBD1 (5 bases). V lost 0 bases and J lost 4, with 9 bases in between. The CDR3 covers 14 residues. CDR1 and CDR2 (germline): SGHDT, YYEEEE.

This clonotype was seen repeatedly, ten times or more. The chain links TRBV5-1 to TRBJ2-7; D is ambiguous. V shed 0 bases and J shed 3 bases, with 13 bases lying between them. The V gene's germline CDR1 is SGHRS and CDR2 YFSETQ. The CDR3 is made up of 15 amino acids. Written as DNA, the CDR3 is TGCGCCAGCAGCTTGGGGCCAGGCGGCCACTACGAGCAGTACTTC. As protein: CASSLGPGGHYEQYF. Filled out from reference TRBV5-1 and TRBJ2-7, the complete variable domain reads KAGVTQTPRYLIKTRGQQVTLSCSPISGHRSVSWYQQTPGQGLQFLFEYFSETQRNKGNFPGRFSGRQFSNSRSEMNVSTLELGDSALYLCASSLGPGGHYEQYFGPGTRLTVT.

This clonotype appeared many times. The V gene is TRBV6-2 or TRBV6-3, the J gene TRBJ1-3; unclear D gene. The germline V and J ends were trimmed by 6 bases and 0 bases, with 18 bases remaining between them. This CDR3 spans 17 amino acids. The germline V gene encodes CDR1 MNHEY and CDR2 SVGEGT. The CDR3 region is CASRAVLSRHSGNTIYF. The CDR3 nucleotides are TGTGCCAGCAGAGCAGTCCTTTCGCGCCACTCTGGAAACACCATATATTTT.